This entry lists 29 T cell receptor beta chains sequenced from one sample in a study of cytomegalovirus exposure and HLA in healthy donors listed by TCRdb under 2017. Libraries came from the immunoSEQ multiplex PCR assay. What TCRdb holds here is the immuneACCESS table cut down to in-frame rearrangements. Part of the clones is not present; checked against another copy, under half of the missing clones reflect an unresolved V gene, and the others are unexplained. The sample has roughly 300,000 clones on record, roughly 88% of them singletons. The top ten clones comprise about 0.8% of the sample. Sequencing was carried out using PBMCs. The receptors shown here come from a woman younger than 30 in good health and CMV-seronegative.

J is TRBJ2-3 and V is TRBV18, with 8 bases identical to TRBD2. This CDR3 region has 16 residues. V shed 0 bases and J 1 base; nucleotides not matched to a gene: 3. The germline CDR1 and CDR2 sequences are KGHSH and LQKENI. The CDR3 spells CASSPPTSGGTDTQYF. The CDR3 nucleotides are TGTGCCAGCTCACCACCCACTAGCGGAGGCACAGATACGCAGTATTTT.

The V call is TRBV5-6, the J call TRBJ1-3; no clear D gene. With 1 base removed from V and 6 bases from J, the gap between germline ends came to 8 bases. This CDR3 comprises 13 residues. The germline V gene encodes CDR1 SGHDT and CDR2 YYEEEE. The CDR3 DNA follows: TGTGCCAGCAGCTTGTCACAGCCAAACACCATATATTTT. Protein: CASSLSQPNTIYF.

This chain connects TRBV5-1 to TRBJ2-2; 11 nucleotides align to TRBD1. Per germline, CDR1 SGHRS and CDR2 YFSETQ. CDR3 length: 19 residues. Germline trimming cut 4 bases from V and 4 bases from J; bases unmatched to any gene: 15. The CDR3 region has the DNA TGCGCCAGCAGCCTGACCTCTTACCGGGACAGGGGGTCCACCGGGGAGCTGTTTTTT. This sequence encodes CASSLTSYRDRGSTGELFF. Full variable domain (outside the CDR3, taken from reference TRBV5-1 and TRBJ2-2): KAGVTQTPRYLIKTRGQQVTLSCSPISGHRSVSWYQQTPGQGLQFLFEYFSETQRNKGNFPGRFSGRQFSNSRSEMNVSTLELGDSALYLCASSLTSYRDRGSTGELFFGEGSRLTVL.

The chain joins TRBV27 to TRBJ2-5; no definite D call. Trimming stripped 2 bases from V and 7 bases from J, with 11 bases between. The CDR3 has 13 residues. Germline V CDR1 and CDR2: MNHEY, SMNVEV (reference sequence). The CDR3 DNA sequence: TGTGCCAGCAGTTTAGCGCCAGGTGGGACCCAGTACTTC. This encodes CASSLAPGGTQYF.

This chain connects TRBV27 to TRBJ1-2; the match to TRBD1 covers 9 bases. The germline CDR1 and CDR2 sequences are MNHEY and SMNVEV (reference sequence). The length of the CDR3 is 15 residues. Losses at the gene ends were 5 bases for V and 2 bases for J; bases not matched to a gene: 6. For the CDR3, the DNA is TGTGCCAGCAGTCCATACAGGGGGCTGAACTATGGCTACACCTTC. Protein product: CASSPYRGLNYGYTF.

The chain recombines TRBV4-3 with TRBJ2-1; D may be TRBD2 (5 bases). Germline V gene sequence: CDR1 LGHNA, CDR2 YSLEER. CDR3 length: 15 amino acids. Trimming cost V 1 base and J 4 bases, with 11 bases left between them. The CDR3 region is CASSQVAGLYNEQFF. Written as DNA, the CDR3 is TGCGCCAGCAGCCAAGTGGCGGGTCTATACAATGAGCAGTTCTTC.

The chain is built from TRBV9 and TRBJ1-3; D may be TRBD1 (6 bases). V was pared by 3 bases and J by 9 bases, with 13 bases between. Germline loops: CDR1 SGDLS, CDR2 YYNGEE. The CDR3 contains 13 residues. For the CDR3, the DNA is TGTGCCAGCAGCGATGGGGGGGCGAGCACCATATATTTT. Translated: CASSDGGASTIYF.

This chain connects TRBV7-2 to TRBJ2-1; 8 bases match TRBD2. The CDR3 contains 18 residues. Per germline, CDR1 SGHTA and CDR2 FQGNSA. The junction had 14 bases not matched to a gene; V was cut back by 2 bases and J by 5 bases. The CDR3 bases are TGTGCCAGCAGCTTAAACACTAGCGGACTGACCTTAAACAATGAGCAGTTCTTC. This gives the protein CASSLNTSGLTLNNEQFF.

This rearrangement joins TRBV7-2 to TRBJ2-3, with 10 bases fitting TRBD2. The length of the CDR3 is 14 residues. J was trimmed by 6 bases and V by 6 bases; bases with no gene match: 6. CDR1 is SGHTA, CDR2 FQGNSA, per germline. DNA for the CDR3: TGTGCCAGCAGTTCTAGCGGGAGTCGGGATACGCAGTATTTT. This translates into CASSSSGSRDTQYF.

This clone was seen more than once but under ten times. This chain links TRBV4-3 with TRBJ2-7; 8 nucleotides align to TRBD1. Trimming took 0 bases from V and 0 from J; bases not matched to a gene: 4. CDR1 and CDR2 (germline): LGHNA, YSLEER. The CDR3 sequence is 16 residues long. The CDR3 DNA reads TGCGCCAGCAGCCAAGATCGAACAGGGGGCTCCTACGAGCAGTACTTC. Amino acid sequence: CASSQDRTGGSYEQYF.

The chain recombines TRBV19 with TRBJ2-2; TRBD2 matches 11 bases. This CDR3 has 16 residues. Losses at the gene ends were 4 bases for V and 2 bases for J; bases not matched to a gene: 3. Germline V gives CDR1 LNHDA, CDR2 SQIVND (reference sequence). The CDR3 protein is CASSRGLAENTGELFF. CDR3 DNA sequence: TGTGCCAGTAGTAGGGGACTAGCGGAAAACACCGGGGAGCTGTTTTTT. Using reference TRBV19 and TRBJ2-2 for the parts outside the CDR3, the full variable domain is DGGITQSPKYLFRKEGQNVTLSCEQNLNHDAMYWYRQDPGQGLRLIYYSQIVNDFQKGDIAEGYSVSREKKESFPLTVTSAQKNPTAFYLCASSRGLAENTGELFFGEGSRLTVL.

This sequence joins TRBV11-3 and TRBJ2-1, with 8 nucleotides matching TRBD2. J lost 0 bases, V lost 3 bases, and 4 bases had no gene match. The CDR3 has 16 amino acids. The V gene's germline CDR1 is SGHNT and CDR2 YENEEA. The chain's CDR3 is CASSLRSGSSYNEQFF. The CDR3 coding sequence is TGTGCCAGCAGCTTGCGGAGCGGGAGCTCCTACAATGAGCAGTTCTTC. The full variable domain, rest sourced from reference TRBV11-3 and TRBJ2-1, is EAGVVQSPRYKIIEKKQPVAFWCNPISGHNTLYWYLQNLGQGPELLIRYENEEAVDDSQLPKDRFSAERLKGVDSTLKIQPAELGDSAVYLCASSLRSGSSYNEQFFGPGTRLTVL.

The gene calls are TRBV7-2 and TRBJ2-7; 11 bases are a match to TRBD2. Germline assignment: CDR1 SGHTA and CDR2 FQGNSA. The length of the CDR3 is 15 residues. Unmatched junction bases numbered 5, after V lost 4 bases and J lost 3 bases. The CDR3 here is CASSSSGLAGYEQYF. The CDR3 DNA follows: TGTGCCAGCAGCTCCTCTGGACTAGCGGGCTACGAGCAGTACTTC.

This clone came up a few times. V gene TRBV29-1 combines with J gene TRBJ2-2, with 11 positions matching TRBD2. Trimming removed 4 bases from V and 1 base from J; junction bases left unmatched: 5. Germline V gene data show CDR1 as SQVTM and CDR2 as ANQGSEA. The CDR3 length is 16 residues. The CDR3 sequence is CSVVGTSGVNTGELFF. CDR3 sequence (DNA): TGCAGCGTTGTGGGGACTAGCGGAGTGAACACCGGGGAGCTGTTTTTT.

The chain combines TRBV4-1 with TRBJ1-5, with D possibly matching TRBD1 (5 bases). The V gene lost 6 bases and the J gene lost 4 bases, with 19 bases spanning the gap. CDR3 size: 16 residues. Germline CDR1 reads MGHRA; CDR2 reads YSYEKL. The CDR3, as DNA: TGCGCCAGCAGGGGAAGGTACCAGGGTCGGAATCAGCCCCAGCATTTT. Translating it yields CASRGRYQGRNQPQHF.

As to this clone: Other DNA sequences of this sample code for an identical CDR3. The rearrangement uses TRBV4-3 and TRBJ2-7, with TRBD1 as a possible D gene (6 bases). Trimming removed 1 base at V and 6 bases at J, with 7 bases between. CDR3 length: 12 residues. CDR1 is LGHNA, CDR2 YSLEER, per germline. CDR3 nucleotides: TGCGCCAGCAGCCAAGGGGGGCTCGAGCAGTACTTC. Translating it yields CASSQGGLEQYF.

This chain uses TRBV5-6 with TRBJ1-1; the D is unclear. The CDR3 sequence is 14 residues long. Germline values: CDR1 SGHDT, CDR2 YYEEEE. V was trimmed by 1 base and J by 6 bases, leaving 13 bases between them. CDR3 sequence (DNA): TGTGCCAGCAGCTTGAGTCAGCTGAGGGCTGAAGCTTTCTTT. It yields the protein CASSLSQLRAEAFF.

The chain uses TRBV7-2 and TRBJ2-5; 9 bases align to TRBD2. Germline V CDR1 and CDR2: SGHTA, FQGNSA. The V gene end was trimmed by 11 bases and the J gene end by 0 bases; junction bases not matched to a gene: 7. The CDR3 has 14 residues. DNA for the CDR3: TGTGCCTCCCGGGGCGGGAGGGACCAAGAGACCCAGTACTTC. This encodes CASRGGRDQETQYF.

Of note for this clone: Relative to the germline gene, one junction end is altered; a read error may explain this. This chain connects TRBV5-6 to TRBJ2-3; 13 bases align to TRBD2. The germline V gene has CDR1 SGHDT and CDR2 YYEEEE. The length of the CDR3 is 13 residues. The CDR3 reads CASSLSGGLAGFW. DNA of the CDR3: TGTGCCAGCAGCTTGTCAGGGGGACTAGCGGGGTTTTGG. The variable domain in full, completed from reference TRBV5-6 and TRBJ2-3, reads DAGVTQSPTHLIKTRGQQVTLRCSPKSGHDTVSWYQQALGQGPQFIFQYYEEEERQRGNFPDRFSGHQFPNYSSELNVNALLLGDSALYLCASSLSGGLAGFWGPGTRLTVL.

The chain links TRBV7-2 to TRBJ1-2; 11 positions agree with TRBD1. Trimming at V came to 5 bases and at J to 4 bases, leaving 6 bases not matched to a gene. Germline V lookup: CDR1 SGHTA, CDR2 FQGNSA. The CDR3 sequence is 15 residues long. CDR3 nucleotides: TGTGCCAGCAGCCCCGGGACAGGGGGAATCTATGGCTACACCTTC. Translation: CASSPGTGGIYGYTF.

V and J are TRBV9 and TRBJ1-3, with D possibly matching TRBD1 (6 bases). Trimming left V 4 bases short and J 2 bases short, with 13 bases between. CDR3 length: 15 residues. Germline values: CDR1 SGDLS, CDR2 YYNGEE. The CDR3 spells CASSLRGGTGNTIYF. Written as DNA, the CDR3 is TGTGCCAGCAGCCTCAGGGGTGGGACTGGAAACACCATATATTTT.

This chain connects TRBV7-8 to TRBJ1-3, with TRBD1 matching 7 bases. Germline CDR1 is SGHVS and CDR2 is FQNEAQ. The CDR3 length is 17 residues. The V gene end was trimmed by 5 bases and the J gene end by 0 bases; junction bases not matched to a gene: 10. This CDR3 is CASSQGWGQSSGNTIYF. The CDR3 DNA is TGTGCCAGCAGCCAGGGGTGGGGACAGAGCTCTGGAAACACCATATATTTT.

This chain connects TRBV27 to TRBJ2-5; 13 bases map to TRBD2. Losses at the gene ends were 5 bases for V and 1 base for J; bases not matched to a gene: 13. Germline CDR1 and CDR2: MNHEY and SMNVEV (reference sequence). This CDR3 spans 19 amino acids. This CDR3 reads CASSPKGTSGIRRQETQYF. CDR3 nucleotide sequence: TGTGCCAGCAGTCCAAAGGGGACTAGCGGGATCCGCCGCCAAGAGACCCAGTACTTC.

CDR3 nucleotide sequence: TGTGCCAGCAGTCCCCGAGGGAGGGCCCCCAATGAGCAGTTCTTC. Residues: CASSPRGRAPNEQFF. This chain joins TRBV27 and TRBJ2-1; 7 bases fit TRBD2. Germline loops: CDR1 MNHEY, CDR2 SMNVEV (reference sequence). This CDR3 contains 15 residues. The V gene end was trimmed by 5 bases and the J gene end by 6 bases; junction bases not matched to a gene: 10.

This chain links TRBV6-5 with TRBJ2-7; perhaps TRBD2 as D (6 bases). This CDR3 contains 13 residues. Looked up from germline, CDR1 is MNHEY and CDR2 is SVGAGI. Trimming removed 4 bases from V and 2 bases from J, with 9 bases in between. Here the CDR3 reads CASSFGGPYEQYF. The CDR3 coding sequence is TGTGCCAGCAGTTTCGGGGGTCCCTACGAGCAGTACTTC.

The chain combines TRBV27 with TRBJ1-3; 10 positions match TRBD1. Germline lookup yields CDR1 MNHEY and CDR2 SMNVEV (reference sequence). The CDR3 is made up of 15 amino acids. J lost 4 bases, V lost 5 bases, and 5 bases had no gene match. The CDR3: CASSLDRGRGNTIYF. CDR3 DNA sequence: TGTGCCAGCAGTCTAGACAGGGGGCGAGGAAACACCATATATTTT.

V is TRBV7-2 and J is TRBJ2-7, with D maybe TRBD2 (6 bases). V lost 1 base and J lost 6, with 10 bases in between. The germline V gene has CDR1 SGHTA and CDR2 FQGNSA. CDR3 length: 13 residues. The CDR3 coding sequence is TGTGCCAGCAGCTTAGTTGGGGAGGCCGAGCAGTACTTC. Its protein is CASSLVGEAEQYF.

The genes are TRBV25-1 and TRBJ2-6; D may be TRBD1 (6 bases). This CDR3 has 17 residues. Germline CDR1 reads MGHDK; CDR2 reads SYGVNS. Trimming stripped 4 bases from V and 0 bases from J, with 13 bases between. The CDR3 loop reads CASSARGGSSGANVLTF. The CDR3 nucleotides are TGTGCCAGCAGTGCGCGTGGGGGCAGCTCTGGGGCCAACGTCCTGACTTTC. The full variable domain, its missing parts supplied by reference TRBV25-1 and TRBJ2-6, is EADIYQTPRYLVIGTGKKITLECSQTMGHDKMYWYQQDPGMELHLIHYSYGVNSTEKGDLSSESTVSRIRTEHFPLTLESARPSHTSQYLCASSARGGSSGANVLTFGAGSRLTVL.

The genes are TRBV5-1 and TRBJ2-1; 7 nucleotides agree with TRBD2. With V trimmed by 4 bases and J by 5 bases, 9 bases remained unmatched. Germline CDR1 and CDR2: SGHRS and YFSETQ. This CDR3 comprises 15 residues. The CDR3 DNA sequence: TGCGCCAGCAGCCTTCAGCGGGAACAAAACAATGAGCAGTTCTTC. This gives the protein CASSLQREQNNEQFF.